This TCR beta chain was documented in a study of blood T cell repertoires in COVID-19. Looking at the study overall: Donors in the United States, Italy and Spain gave samples during acute or convalescent COVID-19. The analysed material was cDNA or gDNA that came from T cells, B-cell-depleted T cells, or PBMCs.

Original methodology: Researchers report that nucleated cell counts were estimated from reference gene primer amplification. Measured with immunoSEQ multiplex PCR; TCRdb has only the in-frame clones, and not every one. That table supplies the V and J calls and clone size; D and trimming were determined from the DNA. This table has about 80,000 clones, roughly 88% appearing once. Germline CDR1 reads SGHRS; CDR2 reads YFSETQ. Trimming removed 2 bases at V and 2 bases at J, with 14 bases between. CDR3 length: 15 residues. Sequencing input: peripheral blood. The chain carries TRBV5-1 and TRBJ2-7; D not certain. The origin of this receptor is a woman at least 80 years old with acute or convalescent COVID-19. CDR3 in amino acids: CASSFVPFSTYEQYF. CDR3 bases: TGCGCCAGCAGCTTTGTCCCCTTTAGCACCTACGAGCAGTACTTC.